The 10 T cell receptor beta chains below come from one sample, sequenced in a study of cytomegalovirus exposure and HLA in healthy donors. Here immunoSEQ multiplex PCR was the method, and the copy in TCRdb shows in-frame clones only, minus some. Of about 150,000 clones in the sample, roughly 84% were seen once. Sequencing was carried out using PBMCs. The origin of the receptors is a human donor in good health.

The chain combines TRBV2 with TRBJ2-1; 11 nucleotides align to TRBD2. V was clipped by 0 bases and J by 3 bases; unmatched bases: 4. The CDR3 covers 17 residues. Germline CDR1 and CDR2: SNHLY and FYNNEI. The CDR3 DNA sequence: TGTGCCAGCAGTGAAGCGACGGGACTAGCGGACTACAATGAGCAGTTCTTC. This translates into CASSEATGLADYNEQFF.

The CDR3: CASSPAGKLPEQFF. The CDR3 DNA sequence: TGTGCCAGCAGCCCAGCGGGAAAGCTTCCTGAGCAGTTCTTC. The rearrangement links TRBV27 to TRBJ2-1; 7 nucleotides align to TRBD2. The junction had 11 bases not matched to a gene; V was cut back by 6 bases and J by 9 bases. In germline, CDR1 is MNHEY, CDR2 SMNVEV (reference sequence). The CDR3 runs to 14 residues.

V is TRBV7-2 and J is TRBJ1-5; possible D gene TRBD1, 6 bases. The germline V and J ends were trimmed by 5 bases and 2 bases, with 13 bases remaining between them. This CDR3 is 15 amino acids long. Germline CDR1 reads SGHTA; CDR2 reads FQGNSA. DNA for the CDR3: TGTGCCAGCAGCCCTCAGGGGTACGGCAATCAGCCCCAGCATTTT. Protein product: CASSPQGYGNQPQHF.

The chain is built from TRBV2 and TRBJ1-1; no clear D gene. V was pared by 8 bases and J by 1 base, with 11 bases between. CDR1 and CDR2 from the germline V gene are SNHLY and FYNNEI. The CDR3 totals 13 residues. CDR3 sequence reads: CASYRDRNTEAFF. CDR3 DNA sequence: TGTGCCAGCTACCGTGATAGGAACACTGAAGCTTTCTTT. Full variable domain (outside the CDR3, taken from reference TRBV2 and TRBJ1-1): EPEVTQTPSHQVTQMGQEVILRCVPISNHLYFYWYRQILGQKVEFLVSFYNNEISEKSEIFDDQFSVERPDGSNFTLKIRSTKLEDSAMYFCASYRDRNTEAFFGQGTRLTVV.

The CDR3 DNA sequence: TGTGCCAGCAGCCCCATTTCTCGAGCGAGCACCTACGAGCAGTACTTC. Protein sequence: CASSPISRASTYEQYF. The rearrangement links TRBV11-2 to TRBJ2-7; D not resolved. CDR1 and CDR2 (germline): SGHAT, FQNNGV. This CDR3 region has 16 residues. Trimming stripped 5 bases from V and 2 bases from J, with 19 bases between.

The rearrangement uses TRBV7-9 and TRBJ1-1; no clear D. The CDR3 sequence is 12 residues long. V dropped 1 base and J dropped 6 bases, with 6 bases sitting between them. Per the germline V gene, CDR1 is SEHNR and CDR2 is FQNEAQ (reference sequence). In DNA form, the CDR3 reads TGTGCCAGCAGCTTAGGGCGGGCTGAAGCTTTCTTT. This sequence encodes CASSLGRAEAFF.

This chain uses TRBV7-9 with TRBJ1-1; tentatively, D is TRBD1 (6 bases). The CDR3 length is 12 residues. V gave up 5 bases and J gave up 11 bases, with 15 bases separating them. Germline loops: CDR1 SEHNR, CDR2 FQNEAQ (reference sequence). CDR3 residues: CASSPFNRDAFF. CDR3 DNA: TGTGCCAGCAGCCCGTTCAACAGGGACGCTTTCTTT.

The sample holds a few counts of this clone. The chain employs TRBV7-3 and TRBJ1-6, with 8 nucleotides matching TRBD1. Trimming removed 4 bases from V and 5 bases from J; junction bases left unmatched: 1. Germline V gives CDR1 SGHTA, CDR2 FQGTGA. The CDR3 is 14 amino acids. CDR3 loop: CASSYRGNNSPLHF. CDR3 nucleotides: TGTGCCAGCAGCTACAGGGGGAATAATTCACCCCTCCACTTT. Full variable domain (rest looked up from reference TRBV7-3 and TRBJ1-6): GAGVSQTPSNKVTEKGKYVELRCDPISGHTALYWYRQSLGQGPEFLIYFQGTGAADDSGLPNDRFFAVRPEGSVSTLKIQRTERGDSAVYLCASSYRGNNSPLHFGNGTRLTVT.

The CDR3 sequence is CASSPQSNRGDQPQHF. CDR3 sequence (DNA): TGTGCCAGCAGCCCACAATCGAACAGGGGGGATCAGCCCCAGCATTTT. The chain couples TRBV7-2 to TRBJ1-5, with 8 bases aligning to TRBD1. The ends lost 5 bases at V and 5 bases at J; junction bases unmatched: 11. Germline V gene lookup returns CDR1 SGHTA and CDR2 FQGNSA. There are 16 residues in the CDR3.

This sequence joins TRBV19 and TRBJ2-1; the D is unclear. The germline V gene encodes CDR1 LNHDA and CDR2 SQIVND (reference sequence). Trimming removed 7 bases from V and 4 bases from J, with 11 bases in between. The CDR3 is 13 amino acids. CDR3 protein: CASTTNTYNEQFF. CDR3 bases: TGTGCCAGTACGACAAACACTTACAATGAGCAGTTCTTC.